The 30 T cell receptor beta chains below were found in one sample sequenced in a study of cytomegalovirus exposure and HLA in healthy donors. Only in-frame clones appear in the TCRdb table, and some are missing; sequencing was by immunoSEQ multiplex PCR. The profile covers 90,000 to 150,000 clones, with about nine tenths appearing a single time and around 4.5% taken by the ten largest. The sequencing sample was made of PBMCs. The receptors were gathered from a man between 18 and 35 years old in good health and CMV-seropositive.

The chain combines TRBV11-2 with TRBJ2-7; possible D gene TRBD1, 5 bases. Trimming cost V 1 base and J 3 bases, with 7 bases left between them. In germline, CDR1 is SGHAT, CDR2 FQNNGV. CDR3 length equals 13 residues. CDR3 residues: CASSLGTLYEQYF. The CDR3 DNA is TGTGCCAGCAGCTTAGGGACACTCTACGAGCAGTACTTC.

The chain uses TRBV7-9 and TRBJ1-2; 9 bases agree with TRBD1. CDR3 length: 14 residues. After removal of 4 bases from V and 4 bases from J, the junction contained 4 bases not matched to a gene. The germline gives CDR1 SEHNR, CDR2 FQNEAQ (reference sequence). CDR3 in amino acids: CASSSGTGFYGYTF. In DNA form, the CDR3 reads TGTGCCAGCAGCTCCGGGACAGGGTTCTATGGCTACACCTTC.

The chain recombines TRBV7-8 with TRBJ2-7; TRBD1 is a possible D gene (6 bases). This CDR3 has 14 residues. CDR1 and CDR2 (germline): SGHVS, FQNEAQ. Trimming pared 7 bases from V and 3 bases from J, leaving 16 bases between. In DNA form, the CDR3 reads TGTGCCAGCAACAAACAGGGTCCGGACTACGAGCAGTACTTC. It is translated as CASNKQGPDYEQYF.

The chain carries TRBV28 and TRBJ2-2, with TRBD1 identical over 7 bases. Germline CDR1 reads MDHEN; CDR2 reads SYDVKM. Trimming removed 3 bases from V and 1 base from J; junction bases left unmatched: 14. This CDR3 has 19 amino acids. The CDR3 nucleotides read TGTGCCAGCAGTTTCCAGGGACAGAGCCTTCTGATGAACACCGGGGAGCTGTTTTTT. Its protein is CASSFQGQSLLMNTGELFF.

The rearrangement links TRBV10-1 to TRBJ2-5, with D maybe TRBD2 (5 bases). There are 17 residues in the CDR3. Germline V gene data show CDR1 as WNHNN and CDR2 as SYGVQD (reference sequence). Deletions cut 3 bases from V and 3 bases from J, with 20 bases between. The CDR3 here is CASSESIGRRTEETQYF. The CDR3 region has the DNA TGCGCCAGCAGTGAATCCATTGGGAGACGGACTGAAGAGACCCAGTACTTC.

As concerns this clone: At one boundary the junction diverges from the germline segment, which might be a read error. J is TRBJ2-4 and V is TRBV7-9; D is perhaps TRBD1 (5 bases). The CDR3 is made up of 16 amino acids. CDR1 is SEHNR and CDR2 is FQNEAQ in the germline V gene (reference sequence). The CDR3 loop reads CASSPIREIAKSIQYF. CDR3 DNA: TGTGCCAGCAGCCCTATCAGGGAAATAGCCAAAAGCATTCAGTACTTC.

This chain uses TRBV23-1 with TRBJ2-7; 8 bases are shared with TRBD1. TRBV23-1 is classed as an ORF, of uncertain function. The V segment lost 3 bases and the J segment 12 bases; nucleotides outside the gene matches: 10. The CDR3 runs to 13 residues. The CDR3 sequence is CASSHPTGALGYF. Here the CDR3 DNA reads TGCGCCAGCAGTCATCCGACAGGGGCCTTAGGGTACTTC.

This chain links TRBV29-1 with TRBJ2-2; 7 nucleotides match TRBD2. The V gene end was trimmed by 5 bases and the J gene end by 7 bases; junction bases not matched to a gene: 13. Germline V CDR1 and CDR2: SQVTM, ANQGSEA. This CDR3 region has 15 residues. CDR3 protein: CSVTPRAGRDGELFF. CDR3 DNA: TGCAGCGTTACCCCCAGGGCAGGGAGGGACGGGGAGCTGTTTTTT.

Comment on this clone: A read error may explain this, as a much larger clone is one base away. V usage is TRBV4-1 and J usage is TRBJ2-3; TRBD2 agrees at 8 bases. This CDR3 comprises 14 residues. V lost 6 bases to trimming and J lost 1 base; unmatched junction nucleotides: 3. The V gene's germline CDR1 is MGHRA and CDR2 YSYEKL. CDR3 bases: TGCGCCAGCAGTGAAGCGGGGGGCACAGATACGCAGTATTTT. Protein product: CASSEAGGTDTQYF.

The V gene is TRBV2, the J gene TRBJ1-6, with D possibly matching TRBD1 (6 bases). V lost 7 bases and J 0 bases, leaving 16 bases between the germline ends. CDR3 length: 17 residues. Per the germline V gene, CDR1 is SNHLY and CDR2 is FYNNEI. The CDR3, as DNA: TGTGCCAGCAATAAAGGGGGATTTAGCTCCTATAATTCACCCCTCCACTTT. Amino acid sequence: CASNKGGFSSYNSPLHF.

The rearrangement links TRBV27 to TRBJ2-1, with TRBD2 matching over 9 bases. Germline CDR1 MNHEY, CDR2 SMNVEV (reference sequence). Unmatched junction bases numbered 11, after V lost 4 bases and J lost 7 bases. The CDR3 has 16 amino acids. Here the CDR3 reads CASSSLSGGLTNEQFF. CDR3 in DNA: TGTGCCAGCAGTTCCCTAAGCGGGGGGCTCACGAATGAGCAGTTCTTC.

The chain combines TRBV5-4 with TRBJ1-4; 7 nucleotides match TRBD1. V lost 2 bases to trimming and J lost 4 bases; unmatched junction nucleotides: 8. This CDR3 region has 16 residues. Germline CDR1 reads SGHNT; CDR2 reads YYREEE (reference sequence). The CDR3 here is CASSLGQAGGNEKLFF. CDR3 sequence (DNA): TGTGCCAGCAGCTTAGGACAGGCCGGAGGTAATGAAAAACTGTTTTTT.

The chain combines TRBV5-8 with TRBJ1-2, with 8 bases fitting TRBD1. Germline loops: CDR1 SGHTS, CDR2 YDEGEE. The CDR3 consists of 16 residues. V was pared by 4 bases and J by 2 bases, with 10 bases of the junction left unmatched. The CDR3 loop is CASSRTGSGANYGYTF. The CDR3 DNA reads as TGTGCCAGCAGCCGGACAGGGTCTGGGGCCAACTATGGCTACACCTTC.

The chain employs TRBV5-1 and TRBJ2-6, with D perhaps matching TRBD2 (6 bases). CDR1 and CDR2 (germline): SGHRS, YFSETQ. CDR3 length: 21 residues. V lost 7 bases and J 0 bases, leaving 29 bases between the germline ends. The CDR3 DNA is TGCGCCAGCTCCTCAGACCCCGGGGGACCGACCTTTAGCTCTGGGGCCAACGTCCTGACTTTC. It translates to CASSSDPGGPTFSSGANVLTF.

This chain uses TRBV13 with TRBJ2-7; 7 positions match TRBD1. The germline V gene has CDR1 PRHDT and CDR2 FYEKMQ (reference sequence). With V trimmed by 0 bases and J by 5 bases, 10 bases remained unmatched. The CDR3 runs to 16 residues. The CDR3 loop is CASSLGRATGKHEQYF. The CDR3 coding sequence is TGTGCCAGCAGCTTAGGCCGGGCGACAGGGAAGCACGAGCAGTACTTC.

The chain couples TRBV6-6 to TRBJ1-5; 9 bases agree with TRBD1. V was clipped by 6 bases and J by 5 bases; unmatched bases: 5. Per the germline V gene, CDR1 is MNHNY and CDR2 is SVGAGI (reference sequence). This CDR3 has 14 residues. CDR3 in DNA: TGTGCCAGCAGACCCACAGGGGGCGATCAGCCCCAGCATTTT. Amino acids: CASRPTGGDQPQHF.

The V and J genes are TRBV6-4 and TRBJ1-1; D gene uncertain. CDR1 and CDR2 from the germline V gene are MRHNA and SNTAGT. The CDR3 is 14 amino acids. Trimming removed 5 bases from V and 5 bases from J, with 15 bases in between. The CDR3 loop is CASSKEGSWTEAFF. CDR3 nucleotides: TGTGCCAGCAGTAAGGAGGGCTCCTGGACTGAAGCTTTCTTT.

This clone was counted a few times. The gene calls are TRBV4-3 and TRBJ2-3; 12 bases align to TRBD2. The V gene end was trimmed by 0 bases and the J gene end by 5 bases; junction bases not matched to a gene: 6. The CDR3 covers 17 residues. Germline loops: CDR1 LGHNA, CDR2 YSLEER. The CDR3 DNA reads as TGCGCCAGCAGCCAAGATTTGGAACTAGCGGGGGGAGATACGCAGTATTTT. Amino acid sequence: CASSQDLELAGGDTQYF.

The CDR3 region has the DNA TGTGCCAGCAGGTCGGGGACAGGGGACTATGGCTACACCTTC. Protein: CASRSGTGDYGYTF. The V and J genes are TRBV28 and TRBJ1-2; 10 nucleotides match TRBD1. Germline CDR1 MDHEN, CDR2 SYDVKM. This CDR3 is built from 14 residues. The V gene end was trimmed by 6 bases and the J gene end by 3 bases; junction bases not matched to a gene: 4.

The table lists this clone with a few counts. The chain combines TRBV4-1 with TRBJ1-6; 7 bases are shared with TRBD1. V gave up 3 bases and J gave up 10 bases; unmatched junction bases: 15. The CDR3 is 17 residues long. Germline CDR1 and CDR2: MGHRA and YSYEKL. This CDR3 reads CASSQLPRQGGVSPLHF. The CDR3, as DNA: TGCGCCAGCAGCCAGCTACCCCGACAGGGAGGAGTCTCACCCCTCCACTTT.

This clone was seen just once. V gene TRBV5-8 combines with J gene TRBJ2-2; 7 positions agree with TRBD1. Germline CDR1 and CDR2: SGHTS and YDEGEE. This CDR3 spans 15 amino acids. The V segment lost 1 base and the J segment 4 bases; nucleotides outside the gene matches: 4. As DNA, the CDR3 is TGTGCCAGCAGCTTGAGCAGGGGGATCACCGGGGAGCTGTTTTTT. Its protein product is CASSLSRGITGELFF.

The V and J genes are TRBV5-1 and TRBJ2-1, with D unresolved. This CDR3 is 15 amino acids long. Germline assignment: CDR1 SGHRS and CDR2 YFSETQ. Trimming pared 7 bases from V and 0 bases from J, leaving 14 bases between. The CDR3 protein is CASALVLSSYNEQFF. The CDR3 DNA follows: TGCGCCAGCGCTCTAGTTCTTAGCTCCTACAATGAGCAGTTCTTC. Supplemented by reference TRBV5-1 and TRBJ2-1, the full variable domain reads KAGVTQTPRYLIKTRGQQVTLSCSPISGHRSVSWYQQTPGQGLQFLFEYFSETQRNKGNFPGRFSGRQFSNSRSEMNVSTLELGDSALYLCASALVLSSYNEQFFGPGTRLTVL.

The CDR3, as DNA: TGTGCCAGCAGTCCCCGCCGGACAGGTCCACGGCATTTT. It is translated as CASSPRRTGPRHF. The V call is TRBV28, the J call TRBJ1-5, with 7 bases that match TRBD1. From germline, CDR1 is MDHEN and CDR2 SYDVKM. There are 13 residues in the CDR3. After removal of 5 bases from V and 15 bases from J, the junction contained 13 bases not matched to a gene. Full variable domain (remainder filled in from reference TRBV28 and TRBJ1-5): DVKVTQSSRYLVKRTGEKVFLECVQDMDHENMFWYRQDPGLGLRLIYFSYDVKMKEKGDIPEGYSVSREKKERFSLILESASTNQTSMYLCASSPRRTGPRHFGDGTRLSIL.

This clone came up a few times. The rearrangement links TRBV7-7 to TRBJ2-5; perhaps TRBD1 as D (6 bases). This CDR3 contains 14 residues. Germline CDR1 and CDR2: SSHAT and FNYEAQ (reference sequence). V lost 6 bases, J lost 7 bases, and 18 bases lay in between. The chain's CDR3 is CASRRAGDAGTQYF. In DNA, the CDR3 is TGTGCCAGCAGACGTGCAGGGGATGCCGGGACCCAGTACTTC. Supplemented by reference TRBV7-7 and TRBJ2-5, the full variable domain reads GAGVSQSPRYKVTKRGQDVTLRCDPISSHATLYWYQQALGQGPEFLTYFNYEAQPDKSGLPSDRFSAERPEGSISTLTIQRTEQRDSAMYRCASRRAGDAGTQYFGPGTRLLVL.

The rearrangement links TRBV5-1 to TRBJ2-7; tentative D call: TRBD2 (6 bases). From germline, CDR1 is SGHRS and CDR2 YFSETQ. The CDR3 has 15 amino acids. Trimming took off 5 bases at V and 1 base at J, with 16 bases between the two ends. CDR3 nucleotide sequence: TGCGCCAGCAGGGATGATCCTGCGGGATCCTACGAGCAGTACTTC. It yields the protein CASRDDPAGSYEQYF.

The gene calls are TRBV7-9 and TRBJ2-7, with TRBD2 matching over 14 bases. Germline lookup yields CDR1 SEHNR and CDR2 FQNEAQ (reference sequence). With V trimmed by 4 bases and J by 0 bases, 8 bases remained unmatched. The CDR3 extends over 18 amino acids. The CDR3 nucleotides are TGTGCCAGCAGCTCCCGGACTAGCGGGGGGCAGAGCTCCTACGAGCAGTACTTC. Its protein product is CASSSRTSGGQSSYEQYF. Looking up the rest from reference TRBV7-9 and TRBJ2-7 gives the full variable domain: DTGVSQNPRHKITKRGQNVTFRCDPISEHNRLYWYRQTLGQGPEFLTYFQNEAQLEKSRLLSDRFSAERPKGSFSTLEIQRTEQGDSAMYLCASSSRTSGGQSSYEQYFGPGTRLTVT.

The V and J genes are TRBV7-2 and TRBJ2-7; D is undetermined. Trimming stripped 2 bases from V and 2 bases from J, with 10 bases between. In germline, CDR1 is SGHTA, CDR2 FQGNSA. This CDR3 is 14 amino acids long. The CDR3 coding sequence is TGTGCCAGCAGCTTAATGCCAGGCGCCTACGAGCAGTACTTC. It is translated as CASSLMPGAYEQYF.

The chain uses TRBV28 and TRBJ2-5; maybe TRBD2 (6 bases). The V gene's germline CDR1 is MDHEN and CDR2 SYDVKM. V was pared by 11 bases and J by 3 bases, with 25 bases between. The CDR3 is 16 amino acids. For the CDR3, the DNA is TGTGCCCTGGGGCCGGGACTCCAAAAGTCCAAAGAGACCCAGTACTTC. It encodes CALGPGLQKSKETQYF.

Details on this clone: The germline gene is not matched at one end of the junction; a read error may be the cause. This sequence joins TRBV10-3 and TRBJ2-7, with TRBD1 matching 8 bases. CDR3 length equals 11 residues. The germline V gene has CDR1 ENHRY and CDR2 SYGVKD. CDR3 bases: TGTGCCATCAGAACTCAGGGGGCGATTGCCTTC. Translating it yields CAIRTQGAIAF.

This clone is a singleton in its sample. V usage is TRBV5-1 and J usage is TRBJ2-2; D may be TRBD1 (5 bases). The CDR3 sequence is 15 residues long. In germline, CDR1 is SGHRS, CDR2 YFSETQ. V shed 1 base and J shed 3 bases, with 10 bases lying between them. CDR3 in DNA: TGCGCCAGCAGCTTGCTGTTAGGGGACACCGGGGAGCTGTTTTTT. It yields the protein CASSLLLGDTGELFF.